This is a list of T cell receptor beta chains from one sample in a study of cytomegalovirus exposure and HLA in healthy donors. Produced via immunoSEQ multiplex PCR; TCRdb's table is partial and in-frame only. The data hold about 94,000 clones, with roughly four fifths observed a single time. The sample comprised PBMCs. Source of these receptors: a human donor in good health. The CDR3 runs from the conserved cysteine through the conserved F or W. The order of the fields is D gene, J gene, CDR3 length, V gene, clone size, CDR3 protein, CDR3 DNA. The D gene is left open where the match is weak. Rows may omit the clone size; those that give it use once, few, many or a size class.

d_call: TRBD2
j_call: TRBJ2-7
cdr3_length: 17
v_call: TRBV9
clone_size: -
cdr3_aa: CASSVGGGSHLSYEQYF
cdr3_nt: TGTGCCAGCAGCGTAGGGGGGGGGTCTCACCTCTCCTACGAGCAGTACTTC

d_call: TRBD1
j_call: TRBJ1-5
cdr3_length: 15
v_call: TRBV2
clone_size: -
cdr3_aa: CASSPNGQEIQPQHF
cdr3_nt: TGTGCCAGCAGCCCAAACGGACAGGAGATTCAGCCCCAGCATTTT

d_call: -
j_call: TRBJ1-5
cdr3_length: 14
v_call: TRBV7-2
clone_size: -
cdr3_aa: CASSRTSVNQPQHF
cdr3_nt: TGTGCCAGCAGTAGGACATCCGTTAATCAGCCCCAGCATTTT

d_call: -
j_call: TRBJ2-3
cdr3_length: 14
v_call: TRBV28
clone_size: once
cdr3_aa: CASSPLIITDTQYF
cdr3_nt: TGTGCCAGCAGCCCCCTAATAATAACAGATACGCAGTATTTT

d_call: -
j_call: TRBJ1-2
cdr3_length: 15
v_call: TRBV4-3
clone_size: -
cdr3_aa: CASSQEWDTPYGYTF
cdr3_nt: TGCGCCAGCAGCCAAGAGTGGGACACACCCTATGGCTACACCTTC

d_call: TRBD2
j_call: TRBJ2-1
cdr3_length: 15
v_call: TRBV4-2
clone_size: -
cdr3_aa: CASSQGLAGANEQFF
cdr3_nt: TGTGCCAGCAGCCAAGGACTAGCGGGGGCTAATGAGCAGTTCTTC

d_call: -
j_call: TRBJ2-4
cdr3_length: 14
v_call: TRBV6-6
clone_size: -
cdr3_aa: CASSPRQAKNIQYF
cdr3_nt: TGTGCCAGCAGCCCCCGACAAGCCAAAAACATTCAGTACTTC

d_call: -
j_call: TRBJ2-5
cdr3_length: 15
v_call: TRBV5-1
clone_size: -
cdr3_aa: CASSLWGTGQETQYF
cdr3_nt: TGCGCCAGCAGCTTATGGGGTACGGGACAAGAGACCCAGTACTTC

d_call: -
j_call: TRBJ2-7
cdr3_length: 12
v_call: TRBV29-1
clone_size: few
cdr3_aa: CSTRTATYEQYF
cdr3_nt: TGCAGCACCCGGACAGCAACCTACGAGCAGTACTTC

d_call: TRBD2
j_call: TRBJ2-2
cdr3_length: 17
v_call: TRBV9
clone_size: -
cdr3_aa: CASSPRSSGTNTGELFF
cdr3_nt: TGTGCCAGCAGCCCCCGCTCTAGCGGAACGAACACCGGGGAGCTGTTTTTT

d_call: -
j_call: TRBJ1-1
cdr3_length: 14
v_call: TRBV11-3
clone_size: -
cdr3_aa: CASSRGSGNTEAFF
cdr3_nt: TGTGCCAGCAGCCGCGGGTCGGGAAACACTGAAGCTTTCTTT

d_call: -
j_call: TRBJ1-1
cdr3_length: 13
v_call: TRBV7-3
clone_size: -
cdr3_aa: CASSLILNTEAFF
cdr3_nt: TGTGCCAGCAGCTTAATTCTAAACACTGAAGCTTTCTTT

d_call: TRBD1
j_call: TRBJ1-2
cdr3_length: 15
v_call: TRBV28
clone_size: -
cdr3_aa: CASRDRGPPNYGYTF
cdr3_nt: TGTGCCAGCAGGGACAGGGGGCCGCCTAACTATGGCTACACCTTC

d_call: -
j_call: TRBJ2-2
cdr3_length: 15
v_call: TRBV19
clone_size: few
cdr3_aa: CASSTSGKNTGELFF
cdr3_nt: TGTGCCAGTAGTACCTCAGGGAAAAACACCGGGGAGCTGTTTTTT

d_call: -
j_call: TRBJ1-5
cdr3_length: 15
v_call: TRBV2
clone_size: once
cdr3_aa: CASRSDRGIGQPQHF
cdr3_nt: TGTGCCAGTAGGTCGGACAGAGGAATAGGTCAGCCCCAGCATTTT

d_call: -
j_call: TRBJ1-1
cdr3_length: 13
v_call: TRBV14
clone_size: -
cdr3_aa: CASSRTVNTEAFF
cdr3_nt: TGTGCCAGCAGCCGGACAGTAAACACTGAAGCTTTCTTT

d_call: -
j_call: TRBJ2-2
cdr3_length: 15
v_call: TRBV9
clone_size: -
cdr3_aa: CASSVGQGSTGELFF
cdr3_nt: TGTGCCAGCAGCGTAGGCCAGGGGAGCACCGGGGAGCTGTTTTTT

d_call: -
j_call: TRBJ2-1
cdr3_length: 15
v_call: TRBV19
clone_size: once
cdr3_aa: CASSIGGGDRDEQFF
cdr3_nt: TGTGCCAGTAGTATTGGAGGGGGCGATAGGGATGAGCAGTTCTTC

d_call: TRBD1
j_call: TRBJ1-3
cdr3_length: 16
v_call: TRBV15
clone_size: once
cdr3_aa: CATSRYRGLSGNTIYF
cdr3_nt: TGTGCCACCAGCAGGTACAGGGGGCTGTCTGGAAACACCATATATTTT

d_call: TRBD2
j_call: TRBJ2-3
cdr3_length: 16
v_call: TRBV19
clone_size: -
cdr3_aa: CASSIGASGSTDTQYF
cdr3_nt: TGTGCCAGTAGTATAGGAGCTAGCGGAAGCACAGATACGCAGTATTTT

d_call: TRBD2
j_call: TRBJ2-3
cdr3_length: 19
v_call: TRBV14
clone_size: -
cdr3_aa: CASSQDWPTSGVSTDTQYF
cdr3_nt: TGTGCCAGCAGCCAAGATTGGCCCACTAGCGGGGTTAGCACAGATACGCAGTATTTT

d_call: -
j_call: TRBJ1-1
cdr3_length: 16
v_call: TRBV4-3
clone_size: -
cdr3_aa: CASSQGPTGLRTEAFF
cdr3_nt: TGCGCCAGCAGCCAAGGTCCGACAGGTCTGCGGACTGAAGCTTTCTTT

d_call: -
j_call: TRBJ2-2
cdr3_length: 14
v_call: TRBV5-4
clone_size: -
cdr3_aa: CASSFFGFTGELFF
cdr3_nt: TGTGCCAGCAGCTTTTTCGGTTTCACCGGGGAGCTGTTTTTT

d_call: -
j_call: TRBJ2-6
cdr3_length: 19
v_call: TRBV5-1
clone_size: few
cdr3_aa: CASSPNGGLGGSGANVLTF
cdr3_nt: TGCGCCAGCAGCCCTAACGGGGGGCTCGGCGGATCTGGGGCCAACGTCCTGACTTTC

d_call: TRBD2
j_call: TRBJ2-5
cdr3_length: 14
v_call: TRBV7-7
clone_size: -
cdr3_aa: CASSLAGGQETQYF
cdr3_nt: TGTGCTAGCAGCTTAGCGGGGGGGCAAGAGACCCAGTACTTC

d_call: -
j_call: TRBJ2-7
cdr3_length: 14
v_call: TRBV7-2
clone_size: -
cdr3_aa: CASSFPGLSYEQYF
cdr3_nt: TGTGCCAGCAGCTTCCCCGGACTGTCCTACGAGCAGTACTTC

d_call: TRBD1
j_call: TRBJ1-5
cdr3_length: 15
v_call: TRBV7-6
clone_size: -
cdr3_aa: CASSLDRGSNQPQHF
cdr3_nt: TGTGCCAGCAGCTTAGACAGGGGAAGCAATCAGCCCCAGCATTTT

d_call: -
j_call: TRBJ2-1
cdr3_length: 17
v_call: TRBV28
clone_size: -
cdr3_aa: CASSLDYDYRVNNEQFF
cdr3_nt: TGTGCCAGCAGTTTAGATTACGACTATCGGGTAAACAATGAGCAGTTCTTC

d_call: -
j_call: TRBJ2-1
cdr3_length: 15
v_call: TRBV5-5
clone_size: -
cdr3_aa: CASSPQADNTNEQFF
cdr3_nt: TGTGCCAGCAGCCCCCAAGCAGACAACACCAATGAGCAGTTCTTC

d_call: -
j_call: TRBJ2-1
cdr3_length: 15
v_call: TRBV4-2
clone_size: -
cdr3_aa: CASSQGGRGEGEQFF
cdr3_nt: TGTGCCAGCAGCCAAGGTGGGAGAGGCGAGGGTGAGCAGTTCTTC

d_call: -
j_call: TRBJ1-1
cdr3_length: 18
v_call: TRBV19
clone_size: -
cdr3_aa: CASSTLGLFSQVPVEAFF
cdr3_nt: TGTGCCAGTAGTACCTTGGGACTCTTTTCCCAAGTACCTGTGGAAGCTTTCTTT

d_call: -
j_call: TRBJ2-2
cdr3_length: 13
v_call: TRBV25-1
clone_size: -
cdr3_aa: CASSESPSGELFF
cdr3_nt: TGTGCCAGCAGTGAATCACCCAGCGGGGAGCTGTTTTTT